This TCR beta chain was captured in a study of blood T cells in healthy people across ages. Study-wide results and caveats: Estimates based on one million T cells were treated as lower bounds. Bulk PBMC profiling left naive and antigen-experienced comparisons inconclusive.

Individuals who donated were healthy Caucasians from Russia aged about 6 to 100. Primed by a sample-barcoded 5' primer and a J-beta primer mix, a second PCR proceeded for about 7 to 12 cycles. Template switching added a 12-random-nucleotide identifier to every cDNA molecule. TCRdb re-analysed the 5' RACE reads in MiXCR, keeping a single row per CDR3 protein. Of roughly 830,000 distinct CDR3 sequences listed, around 62% are singletons. Of note for this clonotype: Its antigen is currently unknown.

The specimen was blood. The sequence derives from a man aged 25 to 45 in good health.

DNA for the CDR3: TGCGCCAGCAGCCCTAGCGGTAGCGAAGAGACCCAGTACTTC. Translation gives CASSPSGSEETQYF. This rearrangement joins TRBV5-1 to TRBJ2-4; 7 bases match TRBD2. The end of the DNA is better explained by TRBJ2-5, so the J call may be wrong. The germline V gene has CDR1 SGHRS and CDR2 YFSETQ. CDR3 length equals 14 residues.